Following are 2 T cell receptor beta chains from one sample sequenced in a study of T cell responses to AZD1222 COVID-19 vaccine. The data were produced by immunoSEQ multiplex PCR, yet TCRdb's version contains in-frame clones alone and is incomplete. The sample comprises tens of thousands of clones, about 90% of which are singletons, and roughly 17% rests with the top ten. The starting material was peripheral blood, obtained on day 0 of AZD1222 vaccination. The receptors were sampled from an adult in good health.

V and J are TRBV5-6 and TRBJ1-4, with D maybe TRBD1 (5 bases). CDR1 SGHDT and CDR2 YYEEEE come from the germline V gene. Trimming left V 1 base short and J 4 bases short, with 8 bases between. The CDR3 contains 14 residues. The chain's CDR3 is CASSLRGNNEKLFF. The CDR3 nucleotides read TGTGCCAGCAGCTTGCGGGGGAATAATGAAAAACTGTTTTTT.

In this sample, this clone turned up once. CDR3 region: CASTTRAAWIDNQPQHF. DNA for the CDR3: TGTGCCAGCACCACAAGGGCGGCTTGGATCGACAATCAGCCCCAGCATTTT. V gene TRBV5-6 combines with J gene TRBJ1-5, with D hard to call. From germline, CDR1 is SGHDT and CDR2 YYEEEE. The CDR3 is 17 residues long. Trimming removed 6 bases at V and 3 bases at J, with 22 bases between.